The 9 T cell receptor beta chains given below trace back to one sample, sequenced in a study of T cells in Graves' hyperthyroidism and ophthalmopathy. It was RNA transcripts that yielded the amplified TCR beta CDR3 regions. An initial round of RT-PCR targeting the TCR CDR3 relied on the HTBI primer set. TCRdb re-derived calls from the multiplex PCR reads in MiXCR, one entry per CDR3 protein. The data hold hundreds of thousands of distinct CDR3 sequences, with around 25% observed a single time. The sequenced sample was blood. These receptors were obtained from a woman aged 35 to 49 with Graves' ophthalmopathy.

This clonotype was seen ten or more times. The chain links TRBV6-1 to TRBJ2-7; TRBD2 is a possible D gene (5 bases). The CDR3 runs 13 residues. Germline V gene sequence: CDR1 MNHNS, CDR2 SASEGT. Trimming stripped 5 bases from V and 6 bases from J, with 14 bases between. This chain's CDR3 is CASSIANRGEQYF. The CDR3, as DNA: TGTGCCAGCAGTATAGCGAACCGCGGCGAGCAGTACTTC.

This clonotype was found many times. The chain combines TRBV10-3 with TRBJ2-4; 12 positions match TRBD2. Trimming removed 2 bases from V and 0 bases from J; junction bases left unmatched: 8. The CDR3 is 19 residues long. CDR1 and CDR2 from the germline V gene are ENHRY and SYGVKD. CDR3 in DNA: TGTGCCATCAGTGAGATAAGACTAGCGGGGGACTTAGCCAAAAACATTCAGTACTTC. Translation gives CAISEIRLAGDLAKNIQYF.

The sample holds many counts of this clonotype. CDR3 residues: CASSPRQGYPNTEAFF. CDR3 nucleotides: TGTGCCAGCAGCCCTAGACAGGGGTATCCGAACACTGAAGCTTTCTTT. The chain couples TRBV7-9 to TRBJ1-1, with TRBD1 matching 8 bases. The length of the CDR3 is 16 residues. The germline CDR1 and CDR2 sequences are SEHNR and FQNEAQ (reference sequence). V was pared by 5 bases and J by 1 base, with 9 bases of the junction left unmatched.

The table lists this clonotype with many counts. This chain joins TRBV7-2 and TRBJ2-7, with D hard to call. The CDR3 has 13 residues. V shed 2 bases and J shed 0 bases, with 5 bases lying between them. Germline V gene data show CDR1 as SGHTA and CDR2 as FQGNSA. This chain's CDR3 is CASSLIHSYEQYF. CDR3 nucleotides: TGTGCCAGCAGCTTAATTCACTCCTACGAGCAGTACTTC.

This clonotype was picked up many times. The rearrangement links TRBV12-3 or TRBV12-4 to TRBJ2-5; D gene uncertain. This CDR3 spans 11 amino acids. Trimming left V 6 bases short and J 3 bases short, with 5 bases between. DNA for the CDR3: TGTGCCAGCAGCGCCGAAGAGACCCAGTACTTC. Its protein product is CASSAEETQYF.

This clonotype has at least ten counts. This chain connects TRBV6-1 to TRBJ1-6, with D perhaps matching TRBD1 (6 bases). This CDR3 comprises 17 residues. The germline V and J ends were trimmed by 7 bases and 2 bases, with 18 bases remaining between them. Germline V CDR1 and CDR2: MNHNS, SASEGT. Here the CDR3 DNA reads TGTGCCAGCACCTTGGGGCAGGGGTCGGCCTATAATTCACCCCTCCACTTT. This sequence encodes CASTLGQGSAYNSPLHF.

This clonotype has only a few counts. V gene TRBV28 combines with J gene TRBJ2-5, with 11 nucleotides matching TRBD2. The trim removed 5 bases at V and 5 bases at J, leaving 4 bases unmatched. Germline V gives CDR1 MDHEN, CDR2 SYDVKM. This CDR3 is built from 14 residues. CDR3 nucleotides: TGTGCCAGCAGTCGACTAGCGGGAAGCGAGACCCAGTACTTC. This sequence encodes CASSRLAGSETQYF. The complete variable domain, with remaining parts taken from reference TRBV28 and TRBJ2-5, reads DVKVTQSSRYLVKRTGEKVFLECVQDMDHENMFWYRQDPGLGLRLIYFSYDVKMKEKGDIPEGYSVSREKKERFSLILESASTNQTSMYLCASSRLAGSETQYFGPGTRLLVL.

This clonotype was seen many times. This chain links TRBV6-1 with TRBJ1-2; D gene ambiguous. This CDR3 is built from 13 residues. Per germline, CDR1 MNHNS and CDR2 SASEGT. V lost 5 bases and J lost 0, with 7 bases in between. CDR3 residues: CASSTGTNYGYTF. The CDR3 region has the DNA TGTGCCAGCAGTACGGGGACTAACTATGGCTACACCTTC.

This clonotype was seen ten or more times. The V call is TRBV11-2, the J call TRBJ2-6; D unresolved. The V and J ends lost 5 bases and 0 bases respectively, with 17 bases between them. The CDR3 has 18 amino acids. From germline, CDR1 is SGHAT and CDR2 FQNNGV. CDR3: CASSPNTLAVSGANVLTF. DNA of the CDR3: TGTGCCAGCAGCCCTAACACCTTAGCCGTCTCTGGGGCCAACGTCCTGACTTTC. Variable domain in full (rest from reference TRBV11-2 and TRBJ2-6): EAGVAQSPRYKIIEKRQSVAFWCNPISGHATLYWYQQILGQGPKLLIQFQNNGVVDDSQLPKDRFSAERLKGVDSTLKIQPAKLEDSAVYLCASSPNTLAVSGANVLTFGAGSRLTVL.